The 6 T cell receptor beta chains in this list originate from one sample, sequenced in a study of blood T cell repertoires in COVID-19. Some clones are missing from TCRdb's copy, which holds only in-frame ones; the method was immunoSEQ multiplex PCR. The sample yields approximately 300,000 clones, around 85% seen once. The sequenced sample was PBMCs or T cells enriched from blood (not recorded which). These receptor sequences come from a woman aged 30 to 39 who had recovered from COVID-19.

The CDR3 DNA reads as TGTGCCACCCAAAAGAACACTGAAGCTTTCTTT. This encodes CATQKNTEAFF. This chain connects TRBV6-5 to TRBJ1-1; D is unresolved. Trimming pared 10 bases from V and 1 base from J, leaving 7 bases between. Germline lookup yields CDR1 MNHEY and CDR2 SVGAGI. CDR3 length: 11 amino acids.

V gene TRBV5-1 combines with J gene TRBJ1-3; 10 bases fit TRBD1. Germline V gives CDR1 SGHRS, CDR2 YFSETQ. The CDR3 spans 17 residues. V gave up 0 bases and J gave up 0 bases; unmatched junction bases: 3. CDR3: CASSLVGQGSSGNTIYF. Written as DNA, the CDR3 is TGCGCCAGCAGCTTGGTGGGACAGGGGAGCTCTGGAAACACCATATATTTT.

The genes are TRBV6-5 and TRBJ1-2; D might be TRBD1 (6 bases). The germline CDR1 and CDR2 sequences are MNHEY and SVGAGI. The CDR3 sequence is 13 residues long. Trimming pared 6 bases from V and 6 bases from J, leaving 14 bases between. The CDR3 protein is CASRLQGGDGYTF. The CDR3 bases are TGTGCCAGCAGGCTACAGGGTGGTGATGGCTACACCTTC.

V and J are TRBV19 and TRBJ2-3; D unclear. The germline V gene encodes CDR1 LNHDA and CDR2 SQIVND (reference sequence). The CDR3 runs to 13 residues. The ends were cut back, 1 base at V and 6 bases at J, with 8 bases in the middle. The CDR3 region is CASSIGRGDTQYF. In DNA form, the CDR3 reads TGTGCCAGTAGTATAGGACGAGGCGATACGCAGTATTTT.

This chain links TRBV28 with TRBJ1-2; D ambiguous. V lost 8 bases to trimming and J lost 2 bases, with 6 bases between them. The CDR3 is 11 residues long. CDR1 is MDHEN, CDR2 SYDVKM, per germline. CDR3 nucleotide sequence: TGTGCCAGCGGGCTAAACTATGGCTACACCTTC. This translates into CASGLNYGYTF.

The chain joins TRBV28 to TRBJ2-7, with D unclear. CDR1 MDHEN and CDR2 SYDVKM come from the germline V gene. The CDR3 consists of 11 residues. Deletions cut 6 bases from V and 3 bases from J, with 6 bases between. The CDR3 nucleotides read TGTGCCAGCAGGTCCTTCTACGAGCAGTACTTC. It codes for CASRSFYEQYF.